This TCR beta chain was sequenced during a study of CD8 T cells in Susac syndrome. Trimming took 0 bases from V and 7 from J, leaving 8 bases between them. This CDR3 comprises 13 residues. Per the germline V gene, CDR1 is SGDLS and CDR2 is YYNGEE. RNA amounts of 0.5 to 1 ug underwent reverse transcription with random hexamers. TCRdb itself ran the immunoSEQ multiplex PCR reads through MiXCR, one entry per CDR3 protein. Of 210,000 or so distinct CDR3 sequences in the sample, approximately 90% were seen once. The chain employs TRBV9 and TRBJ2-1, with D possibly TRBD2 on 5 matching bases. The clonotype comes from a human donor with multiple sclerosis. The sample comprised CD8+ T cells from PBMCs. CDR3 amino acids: CASSVGSGNEQFF. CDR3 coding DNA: TGTGCCAGCAGCGTAGGGTCGGGGAATGAGCAGTTCTTC.